What follows are 25 T cell receptor beta chains derived from one specimen sequenced in a study of CD8 T cells in Susac syndrome. Reverse transcription used about 0.45 to 1 ug RNA and random hexamers. TCRdb redid the calling of the immunoSEQ multiplex PCR reads with MiXCR, one entry per CDR3 protein. The repertoire includes some 150,000 distinct CDR3 sequences, about 95% of them detected once, and about 0.15% sits in the top ten. The source material was CD8+ T cells from PBMCs. The receptor set was obtained from a human donor with multiple sclerosis.

The chain carries TRBV25-1 and TRBJ1-1; D gene ambiguous. The V end lost 4 bases, the J end lost 8 bases, and 11 bases lay between the germline ends. Germline V gene data show CDR1 as MGHDK and CDR2 as SYGVNS. The CDR3 sequence is 12 residues long. CDR3 loop: CASSVIGIEAFF. As DNA, the CDR3 is TGTGCCAGCAGTGTGATTGGGATCGAAGCTTTCTTT.

The V call is TRBV9, the J call TRBJ1-1; 8 bases map to TRBD1. Germline assignment: CDR1 SGDLS and CDR2 YYNGEE. The length of the CDR3 is 15 residues. Trimming removed 3 bases from V and 8 bases from J; junction bases left unmatched: 12. The CDR3 protein is CASSAPGTGELEAFF. In DNA form, the CDR3 reads TGTGCCAGCAGCGCCCCCGGGACAGGAGAATTGGAAGCTTTCTTT.

The CDR3 reads CASSLTRGQGAQKLFF. The CDR3 DNA reads as TGCGCCAGCAGCCTGACGAGGGGACAGGGGGCGCAAAAACTGTTTTTT. V and J are TRBV5-1 and TRBJ1-4; 12 bases are a match to TRBD1. The J segment lost 9 bases and the V segment lost 4 bases, leaving 10 bases of the junction unmatched. Germline V gene data show CDR1 as SGHRS and CDR2 as YFSETQ. The CDR3 extends over 16 amino acids.

This chain connects TRBV10-3 to TRBJ2-3; D is perhaps TRBD1 (6 bases). Between the trimmed V and J ends, which lost 3 bases and 6 bases, there was a span of 13 bases. CDR3 length: 14 residues. CDR1 and CDR2 from the germline V gene are ENHRY and SYGVKD. Here the CDR3 DNA reads TGTGCCATCAGTGACCCGAGGGGGACCGATACGCAGTATTTT. It encodes CAISDPRGTDTQYF.

The chain links TRBV30 to TRBJ1-5; D not resolved. The germline gives CDR1 GTSNPN, CDR2 SVGIG (reference sequence). Trimming pared 1 base from V and 0 bases from J, leaving 7 bases between. The CDR3 runs 14 residues. The CDR3 bases are TGTGCCTGGAGTGACAGATATAGCAATCAGCCCCAGCATTTT. It yields the protein CAWSDRYSNQPQHF.

The CDR3 protein is CASMRSNTEAFF. In nucleotides, the CDR3 is TGTGCCAGCATGAGATCGAACACTGAAGCTTTCTTT. The chain joins TRBV25-1 to TRBJ1-1; D not certain. Trimming cost V 7 bases and J 1 base, with 7 bases left between them. Germline V gene data show CDR1 as MGHDK and CDR2 as SYGVNS. The CDR3 is 12 amino acids.

This clonotype has only one observation. The J gene is TRBJ2-1, the V gene TRBV27; possibly TRBD1 for D (5 bases). The CDR3 has 12 residues. V was pared by 8 bases and J by 7 bases, with 12 bases between. From germline, CDR1 is MNHEY and CDR2 SMNVEV (reference sequence). The CDR3 DNA reads as TGTGCCAGCGGCTTGGACAAAAATGAGCAGTTCTTC. Protein: CASGLDKNEQFF.

The rearrangement uses TRBV7-9 and TRBJ2-7; 7 bases are a match to TRBD1. This CDR3 spans 13 amino acids. Looked up from germline, CDR1 is SEHNR and CDR2 is FQNEAQ (reference sequence). With 5 bases clipped from V and 3 bases from J, the junction kept 4 bases outside the gene matches. Here the CDR3 DNA reads TGTGCCAGCAGCGAACGGGACAGCTACGAGCAGTACGTC. Its protein product is CASSERDSYEQYV.

This sequence joins TRBV5-6 and TRBJ2-1; D gene unclear. Germline CDR1 and CDR2: SGHDT and YYEEEE. There are 13 residues in the CDR3. The V and J ends lost 8 bases and 4 bases respectively, with 13 bases between them. Here the CDR3 reads CASSPAAYNEQFF. The CDR3 nucleotides read TGTGCCAGTTCACCGGCGGCTTACAATGAGCAGTTCTTC.

V and J are TRBV15 and TRBJ2-1; either TRBD1 or TRBD2 may supply D (5 bases each). With 8 bases removed from V and 5 bases from J, the gap between germline ends came to 10 bases. CDR3 length: 12 amino acids. Looked up from germline, CDR1 is LNHNV and CDR2 is YYDKDF (reference sequence). The CDR3 bases are TGTGCCACCGAGGGGACGGACAATGAGCAGTTCTTC. Translated, it gives CATEGTDNEQFF.

The chain carries TRBV29-1 and TRBJ2-1, with D possibly being TRBD2 (5 bases). V was trimmed by 7 bases and J by 2 bases, leaving 15 bases between them. Germline loops: CDR1 SQVTM, CDR2 ANQGSEA. The CDR3 has 14 amino acids. This chain's CDR3 is CSAGVPVAYNEQFF. CDR3 in DNA: TGCAGCGCCGGGGTACCCGTCGCCTACAATGAGCAGTTCTTC.

The genes are TRBV7-9 and TRBJ2-7; D is uncertain. V lost 2 bases and J lost 3, with 8 bases in between. Germline-derived CDR1 and CDR2 are SEHNR and FQNEAQ (reference sequence). This CDR3 region has 13 residues. CDR3 in amino acids: CASSLPQNYEQYF. As DNA, the CDR3 is TGTGCCAGCAGCTTACCCCAAAACTACGAGCAGTACTTC.

This rearrangement joins TRBV12-3 or TRBV12-4 to TRBJ2-1, with 12 bases matching TRBD2. Losses at the gene ends were 6 bases for V and 3 bases for J; bases not matched to a gene: 6. This CDR3 is 16 amino acids long. CDR3 residues: CASSSLAGGIYNEQFF. The DNA of the CDR3 is TGTGCCAGCAGCTCTCTAGCGGGGGGGATCTACAATGAGCAGTTCTTC.

The rearrangement uses TRBV5-1 and TRBJ2-6, with D perhaps matching TRBD1 or TRBD2 (6 bases each). The CDR3 runs 15 residues. Per the germline V gene, CDR1 is SGHRS and CDR2 is YFSETQ. The germline V and J ends were trimmed by 4 bases and 4 bases, with 12 bases remaining between them. The CDR3 DNA follows: TGCGCCAGCAGCGCGTGGGGGGCAGGGGCCAACGTCCTGACTTTC. Its translation: CASSAWGAGANVLTF.

V usage is TRBV25-1 and J usage is TRBJ1-1; D is uncertain. Trimming left V 3 bases short and J 0 bases short, with 11 bases between. Per germline, CDR1 MGHDK and CDR2 SYGVNS. The CDR3 length is 15 residues. CDR3 coding DNA: TGTGCCAGCAGTGAGAGCCGGAGCATGAACACTGAAGCTTTCTTT. This sequence encodes CASSESRSMNTEAFF.

V gene TRBV7-9 combines with J gene TRBJ1-2; TRBD1 matches 9 bases. The length of the CDR3 is 13 residues. Trimming removed 0 bases from V and 10 bases from J; junction bases left unmatched: 3. Germline V gives CDR1 SEHNR, CDR2 FQNEAQ (reference sequence). CDR3 amino acids: CASSLAGTGSYTF. The DNA of the CDR3 is TGTGCCAGCAGCTTAGCCGGGACAGGGTCCTACACCTTC.

This chain uses TRBV5-4 with TRBJ1-1; D unclear. V was clipped by 0 bases and J by 7 bases, with 4 bases between them. Germline assignment: CDR1 SGHNT and CDR2 YYREEE (reference sequence). This CDR3 region has 11 residues. CDR3 residues: CASSLGVEAFF. As DNA, the CDR3 is TGTGCCAGCAGCTTGGGGGTTGAAGCTTTCTTT.

This rearrangement joins TRBV2 to TRBJ2-7, with 9 nucleotides matching TRBD2. The germline CDR1 and CDR2 sequences are SNHLY and FYNNEI. Trimming at V came to 11 bases and at J to 2 bases, leaving 10 bases not matched to a gene. The CDR3 spans 14 residues. The DNA for the CDR3 is TGTGCCGGAAGGGTAGCGGGGGTGACCTACGAGCAGTACTTC. Protein: CAGRVAGVTYEQYF. Looking up the rest from reference TRBV2 and TRBJ2-7 gives the full variable domain: EPEVTQTPSHQVTQMGQEVILRCVPISNHLYFYWYRQILGQKVEFLVSFYNNEISEKSEIFDDQFSVERPDGSNFTLKIRSTKLEDSAMYFCAGRVAGVTYEQYFGPGTRLTVT.

The rearrangement uses TRBV5-1 and TRBJ1-1, with a tentative D call TRBD1 (5 bases). The germline V gene has CDR1 SGHRS and CDR2 YFSETQ. Deletions cut 0 bases from V and 3 bases from J, with 12 bases between. This CDR3 has 15 amino acids. The CDR3 reads CASSLADKGHTEAFF. The CDR3 DNA reads TGCGCCAGCAGCTTGGCCGATAAGGGGCACACTGAAGCTTTCTTT.

The chain employs TRBV20-1 and TRBJ1-1, with a weak D call TRBD1 (6 bases). V lost 6 bases, J lost 4 bases, and 15 bases lay in between. The CDR3 has 13 amino acids. Germline V gives CDR1 DFQATT, CDR2 SNEGSKA (reference sequence). The CDR3 nucleotides read TGCAGTGCGGCTAGGGGGGGCGCCACTGAAGCTTTCTTT. Translation gives CSAARGGATEAFF.

V gene TRBV12-3 or TRBV12-4 combines with J gene TRBJ1-2; D uncertain. The length of the CDR3 is 13 residues. V was trimmed by 3 bases and J by 4 bases, leaving 9 bases between them. The CDR3 region is CASSFPQLYGYTF. In nucleotides, the CDR3 is TGTGCCAGCAGTTTCCCACAGCTCTATGGCTACACCTTC.

The V call is TRBV6-5, the J call TRBJ2-1, with D possibly called TRBD1 or TRBD2 (6 bases each). The CDR3 extends over 14 amino acids. V was shortened by 7 bases and J by 6 bases, with 16 bases between the two germline ends. The V gene's germline CDR1 is MNHEY and CDR2 SVGAGI. The CDR3 DNA sequence: TGTGCCAGCAACTTCGAGGGGGGCGGCAATGAGCAGTTCTTC. Residues: CASNFEGGGNEQFF.

The chain is built from TRBV12-3 or TRBV12-4 and TRBJ2-1; TRBD2 might be the D (5 bases). The CDR3 loop spans 15 amino acids. V dropped 6 bases and J dropped 4 bases, with 16 bases sitting between them. CDR3 sequence (DNA): TGTGCCAGCAGGTCACTAGAATCGCCTTACAATGAGCAGTTCTTC. Its translation: CASRSLESPYNEQFF.

V and J are TRBV29-1 and TRBJ1-2, with no clear D. Germline V lookup: CDR1 SQVTM, CDR2 ANQGSEA. CDR3 length equals 12 residues. Trimming left V 8 bases short and J 2 bases short, with 12 bases between. In DNA, the CDR3 is TGCAGCTGCGATAAAGGGAACTATGGCTACACCTTC. Encoded protein: CSCDKGNYGYTF.

The chain combines TRBV30 with TRBJ2-7, with TRBD1 identical over 7 bases. Germline assignment: CDR1 GTSNPN and CDR2 SVGIG (reference sequence). With V trimmed by 5 bases and J by 3 bases, 1 base remained unmatched. The CDR3 is 11 amino acids. The CDR3 loop reads CAWGDSYEQYV. The CDR3, as DNA: TGTGCCTGGGGGGACAGCTACGAGCAGTACGTC.